Here is one TCR beta chain with its context. The data were obtained in a study of blood T cell repertoires in COVID-19. Produced via immunoSEQ multiplex PCR; TCRdb's table is partial and in-frame only. Of roughly 270,000 clones listed, roughly four fifths are singletons. From germline, CDR1 is SGHNT and CDR2 YYREEE (reference sequence). V shed 4 bases, J shed 6 bases, and the junction held 10 bases outside the gene matches. The CDR3 sequence is 16 residues long. The TCR was taken from a man in his forties who had been exposed to COVID-19. Sequencing was done on a sample of PBMCs or T cells enriched from blood (not recorded which). V gene TRBV5-4 combines with J gene TRBJ2-1; 10 bases line up with TRBD2. The CDR3 loop reads CASSALAGGLGNEQFF. The CDR3 DNA reads TGTGCCAGCAGCGCCTTAGCGGGAGGCTTAGGCAATGAGCAGTTCTTC.